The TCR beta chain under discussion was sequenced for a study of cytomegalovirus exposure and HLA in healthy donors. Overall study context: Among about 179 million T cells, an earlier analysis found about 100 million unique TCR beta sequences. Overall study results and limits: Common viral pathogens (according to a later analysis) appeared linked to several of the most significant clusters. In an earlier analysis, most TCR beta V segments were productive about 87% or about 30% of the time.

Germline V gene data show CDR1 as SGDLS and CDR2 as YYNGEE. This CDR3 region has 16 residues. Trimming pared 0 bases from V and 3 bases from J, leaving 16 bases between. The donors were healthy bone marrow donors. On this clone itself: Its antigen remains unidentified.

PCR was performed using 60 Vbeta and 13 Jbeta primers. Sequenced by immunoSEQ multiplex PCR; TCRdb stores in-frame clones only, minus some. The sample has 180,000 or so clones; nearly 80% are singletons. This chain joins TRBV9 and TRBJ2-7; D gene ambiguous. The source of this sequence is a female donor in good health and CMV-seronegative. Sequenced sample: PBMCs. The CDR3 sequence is CASSVDVGFGIYEQYF. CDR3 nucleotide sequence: TGTGCCAGCAGCGTAGATGTGGGCTTCGGTATCTACGAGCAGTACTTC. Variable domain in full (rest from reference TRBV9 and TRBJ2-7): DSGVTQTPKHLITATGQRVTLRCSPRSGDLSVYWYQQSLDQGLQFLIQYYNGEERAKGNILERFSAQQFPDLHSELNLSSLELGDSALYFCASSVDVGFGIYEQYFGPGTRLTVT.